The subject of this entry is one T cell receptor (beta chain). The antigen remains undetermined. Time point indicated: newly diagnosed GD, antithyroid drugs for less than 3 months. Generation of the TCR library employed RNA extracted from PBMCs. V lost 4 bases, J lost 0 bases, and 19 bases lay in between. CDR1 is MDHEN, CDR2 SYDVKM, per germline. The CDR3 is 18 residues long. This specimen belongs to a study of regulatory T cells in long-lasting Graves disease. iRepertoire HTBI primers and Arm-PCR of CDR3 regions built TCR beta libraries. TCRdb re-called the multiplex PCR reads through MiXCR, storing one row per CDR3 protein. The sample holds about 360,000 distinct CDR3 sequences, 15% to 20% seen once. Study results and limitations: Those with persistent disease had in common more public clonotypes (about 3,000) than new patients (approximately 1,000).

These same data were also listed under a study on T cells in Graves' hyperthyroidism and ophthalmopathy. That investigation notes: Exclusion of patients followed from uncontrolled infection, other autoimmune disease, pregnancy or lactation. The HTBI primer set drove a first-round RT-PCR of the TCR CDR3.

The chain combines TRBV28 with TRBJ1-5, with no clear D. The specimen comprised peripheral blood mononuclear cells (PBMCs), sampled at new diagnosis, from a patient treated with antithyroid drugs. The source of this sequence is a woman aged 18-29 years with Graves disease. Here the CDR3 DNA reads TGTGCCAGCAGTTCCCCGCAGAAATGGGGATATAGCAATCAGCCCCAGCATTTT. It is translated as CASSSPQKWGYSNQPQHF.